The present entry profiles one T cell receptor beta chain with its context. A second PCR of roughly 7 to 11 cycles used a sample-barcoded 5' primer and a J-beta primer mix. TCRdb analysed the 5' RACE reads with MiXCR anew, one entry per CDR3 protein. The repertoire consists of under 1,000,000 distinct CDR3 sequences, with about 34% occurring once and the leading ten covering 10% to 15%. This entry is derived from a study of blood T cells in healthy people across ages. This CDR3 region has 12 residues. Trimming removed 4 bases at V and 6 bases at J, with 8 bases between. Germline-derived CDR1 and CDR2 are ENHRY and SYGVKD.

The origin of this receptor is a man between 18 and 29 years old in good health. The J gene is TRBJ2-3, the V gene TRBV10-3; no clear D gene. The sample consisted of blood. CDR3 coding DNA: TGTGCCATCAGTGCCCCTTCGGATACGCAGTATTTT. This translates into CAISAPSDTQYF.